This is a list of T cell receptor beta chains from one sample in a study of identifying expanded T cells in peripheral blood. Assay used: immunoSEQ multiplex PCR; TCRdb lists only in-frame clones, some missing. The sample has 100,000 to 150,000 clones; approximately 84% are singletons. Material for sequencing was blood. The receptors were gathered from a person aged 18-70 years in good health. CDR3s include the opening cysteine and the closing phenylalanine or tryptophan. The order of the fields is clone size, D gene, J gene, V gene, CDR3 DNA, CDR3 protein. The D gene is left open where the match is weak. A clone size is listed for some rows: how often the clone was seen (once, few, many), or a class if it is expanded.

-,-,TRBJ1-4,TRBV2,TGTGCCAGCAAGCAGGCCGCAACTAATGAAAAACTGTTTTTT,CASKQAATNEKLFF
-,TRBD1,TRBJ1-1,TRBV7-9,TGTGCCAGCAGCCGAACAGGGGATGGGAATGAAGCTTTCTTT,CASSRTGDGNEAFF
-,-,TRBJ1-4,TRBV5-4,TGTGCCAGCAGCTTGGGGCTTTCGAGGAATGAAAAACTGTTTTTT,CASSLGLSRNEKLFF
-,-,TRBJ1-3,TRBV6-5,TGTGCCAGCAGCCGGAGCGGTTCTGGAAACACCATATATTTT,CASSRSGSGNTIYF
-,-,TRBJ1-2,TRBV19,TGTGCCAGTAGTATACACGGGTCTAACTATGGCTACACCTTC,CASSIHGSNYGYTF
once,TRBD1,TRBJ1-2,TRBV6-5,TGTGCCAGCAGTTACGGGGACAGGGACTATGGCTACACCTTC,CASSYGDRDYGYTF
-,-,TRBJ2-1,TRBV2,TGTGCCAGCTTTGAGAGTGACAATGAGCAGTTCTTC,CASFESDNEQFF
-,-,TRBJ2-5,TRBV5-6,TGTGCCAGCAGCTTGGGCCCGCCCGGAGGAGAGACCCAGTACTTC,CASSLGPPGGETQYF
few,-,TRBJ1-1,TRBV5-1,TGCGCCAGCAGTGAGGATCCCATGAACACTGAAGCTTTCTTT,CASSEDPMNTEAFF
-,-,TRBJ2-7,TRBV30,TGTGCCTCACAGGGAATTCGGTACGAGCAGTACTTC,CASQGIRYEQYF
-,-,TRBJ2-7,TRBV11-2,TGTGCCAGCGCCGTTCAGGGAATTTTTGGATACGAGCAGTACTTC,CASAVQGIFGYEQYF
-,-,TRBJ1-2,TRBV7-2,TGTGCCAGCAGTATGGACGACAGTTCGTGGGGCTACACCTTC,CASSMDDSSWGYTF
-,-,TRBJ1-4,TRBV5-8,TGTGCCAGCAGCTCCGGAGGGGAAAAACTGTTTTTT,CASSSGGEKLFF
-,-,TRBJ1-2,TRBV6-5,TGTGCCAGCAGAGTAGGCGGGGGGGGCTACACCTTC,CASRVGGGGYTF
-,TRBD1,TRBJ2-7,TRBV27,TGTGCCAGCAGTTTTAGCCGAGGGACAGGGCCCCACGAGCAGTACTTC,CASSFSRGTGPHEQYF
-,-,TRBJ2-7,TRBV4-3,TGCGCCAGCAGCCCGGTCGTTAGTGTCAGGGGTGGCTACGAGCAGTACTTC,CASSPVVSVRGGYEQYF
-,-,TRBJ2-7,TRBV6-5,TGTGCCAGCAGTTACTCTCCGACGTCCTCCTACGAGCAGTACTTC,CASSYSPTSSYEQYF
-,-,TRBJ1-2,TRBV2,TGTGCCAGCAACCGGGGGCAAGAATCGGGCGGCTACACCTTC,CASNRGQESGGYTF
many,TRBD1,TRBJ1-2,TRBV5-1,TGCGCCAGCAGCTCGACAGGGGAATATCTGGGCTACACCTTC,CASSSTGEYLGYTF
-,TRBD1,TRBJ2-1,TRBV5-6,TGTGCCAGCAGCTTGTGGGACAGGGTCGGTAATGAGCAGTTCTTC,CASSLWDRVGNEQFF
-,TRBD1,TRBJ2-1,TRBV7-6,TGTGCCAGCAGCTTAGCGGGACAGTACAATGAGCAGTTCTTC,CASSLAGQYNEQFF
-,-,TRBJ2-2,TRBV7-3,TGTGCCAGCAGCTTAATAGCGCAGACCGGGGAGCTGTTTTTT,CASSLIAQTGELFF
-,-,TRBJ1-2,TRBV19,TGTGCCAGTAGTATTCGCACAGGGAGGAATGGCTACACCTTC,CASSIRTGRNGYTF
-,-,TRBJ1-5,TRBV19,TGTGCCAGTACCGACAGTGGATATAGCAATCAGCCCCAGCATTTT,CASTDSGYSNQPQHF
-,TRBD1,TRBJ1-2,TRBV7-9,TGTGCCAGCAGCTCAGATAATACAGGGGGAGCGGGTGGCTACACCTTC,CASSSDNTGGAGGYTF
-,TRBD1,TRBJ1-2,TRBV2,TGTGCCAGCAGTCCCCCCATCGGACAGGGAGGAGGCTATGGCTACACCTTC,CASSPPIGQGGGYGYTF
-,TRBD1,TRBJ1-2,TRBV27,TGTGCCAGCAGGGGCAGGGGGGACTATGGCTACACCTTC,CASRGRGDYGYTF
-,TRBD1,TRBJ1-4,TRBV2,TGTGCCAGCAGTGAGTATTTGATCGGGACAGCAGGAAAACTGTTTTTT,CASSEYLIGTAGKLFF
once,-,TRBJ2-7,TRBV5-8,TGTGCCAGCAGCCGCCTTAGGACCCGGTGGGAGCAGTACTTC,CASSRLRTRWEQYF
-,TRBD1,TRBJ2-7,TRBV4-3,TGCGCCAGCAGCGAAGCGACAGGGGCCGAGCAGTACTTC,CASSEATGAEQYF
medium-sized,-,TRBJ1-2,TRBV10-3,TGTGCCATCAGTGAGTCCTATGGCAGAGCTCGAGCTAACTATGGCTACACCTTC,CAISESYGRARANYGYTF
-,-,TRBJ2-3,TRBV19,TGTGCCAGTAGTAGGGCCCTGGGTGGCCCAGTAAGAACAGATACGCAGTATTTT,CASSRALGGPVRTDTQYF
once,-,TRBJ2-5,TRBV18,TGTGCCTCCCGGGACACGGGAGAGACCCAGTACTTC,CASRDTGETQYF
-,-,TRBJ2-3,TRBV9,TGTGCCAGCAGCGATGGTAGCGCCACAGATACGCAGTATTTT,CASSDGSATDTQYF
-,TRBD1,TRBJ2-3,TRBV18,TGTGCCAGCTCACCACGACAGGGAGCAGATACGCAGTATTTT,CASSPRQGADTQYF
-,-,TRBJ2-3,TRBV5-1,TGCGCCAGCAGCTTGGGACTAGGCGAGACAGATACGCAGTATTTT,CASSLGLGETDTQYF
-,-,TRBJ2-7,TRBV14,TGTGCCAGCAGCCAAGATCGTTGGGGCGCCCACGAGCAGTACTTC,CASSQDRWGAHEQYF
-,TRBD1,TRBJ2-5,TRBV2,TGTGCCAGCAGTGGGGACAGCCAAGAGACCCAGTACTTC,CASSGDSQETQYF
-,-,TRBJ1-2,TRBV11-1,TGTGCCAGCAGCTCTAATAACTATGGCTACACCTTC,CASSSNNYGYTF
-,-,TRBJ2-2,TRBV5-1,TGCGCCAGCAGCTTATACCGCGCGACCGGGGAGCTGTTTTTT,CASSLYRATGELFF
-,-,TRBJ1-1,TRBV5-1,TGCGCCAGCAGTTTCGGGACACTGAACACTGAAGCTTTCTTT,CASSFGTLNTEAFF
-,-,TRBJ1-1,TRBV7-2,TGTGCCAGCAGCCGCGTTATGAACACTGAAGCTTTCTTT,CASSRVMNTEAFF
once,TRBD1,TRBJ1-4,TRBV6-5,TGTGCCAGCAGTTACTCCCCGACAGGGTCTAATGAAAAACTGTTTTTT,CASSYSPTGSNEKLFF
-,TRBD1,TRBJ1-6,TRBV11-2,TGTGCCAGCAGCTTAGGACAGGGTGGTTCACCCCTCCACTTT,CASSLGQGGSPLHF
-,-,TRBJ2-7,TRBV15,TGTGCCACCAGCGCCAGGGGCGGGGGTGATATGGAACAGTACTTC,CATSARGGGDMEQYF
-,-,TRBJ2-3,TRBV7-9,TGTGCCAGCAGCCCCCTCTCTGGAGATACGCAGTATTTT,CASSPLSGDTQYF
-,-,TRBJ1-2,TRBV10-3,TGTGCCATCAGTGAGTGGGAGGGATATGGCTACACCTTC,CAISEWEGYGYTF